These T cell receptor beta chains were read from a single sample in a study of blood T cell repertoires in COVID-19. Clones were sequenced by immunoSEQ multiplex PCR, and TCRdb holds only the in-frame ones, with some missing. Among a few hundred thousand clones listed, about 87% were seen once. The sequenced material came from PBMCs or T cells enriched from blood (not recorded which). The receptors derive from a woman in her thirties or forties with acute COVID-19. The CDR3 runs from the conserved cysteine through the conserved F or W. Each record gives: J gene, clone size, V gene, D gene, CDR3 protein, CDR3 DNA. The D gene is left open where the match is weak. Clone size is given for some rows only: seen once, a few or many times, or a class if the clone is expanded.

TRBJ1-5 NA TRBV10-3 TRBD1 CAISEGQLKTPQHF TGTGCCATCAGCGAGGGACAGCTGAAGACTCCCCAGCATTTT
TRBJ1-1 NA TRBV18 NA CASSLGQNTEAFF TGTGCCAGCTCACTAGGACAGAACACTGAAGCTTTCTTT
TRBJ1-1 NA TRBV11-2 TRBD1 CASSARQGNTEAFF TGTGCCAGCAGCGCGAGACAGGGTAACACTGAAGCTTTCTTT
TRBJ1-1 NA TRBV4-1 NA CASSRGQMNTEAFF TGCGCCAGCAGCAGGGGACAAATGAACACTGAAGCTTTCTTT
TRBJ2-3 NA TRBV7-6 TRBD2 CASSWAGSASGTSTDTQYF TGTGCCAGCAGCTGGGCCGGCTCGGCTAGCGGTACTAGCACAGATACGCAGTATTTT
TRBJ2-4 NA TRBV20-1 NA CSARVFAEYF TGCAGTGCTAGAGTTTTCGCGGAGTACTTC
TRBJ1-2 NA TRBV19 NA CASSRQAGYTF TGTGCCAGTAGTCGCCAGGCCGGCTACACCTTC
TRBJ2-1 NA TRBV7-3 TRBD2 CASSLNPTSGIPNEQFF TGTGCCAGCAGCTTAAATCCGACTAGCGGGATACCTAATGAGCAGTTCTTC
TRBJ2-3 NA TRBV27 NA CASGELDTPDTQYF TGTGCCAGCGGTGAGTTGGACACGCCAGATACGCAGTATTTT
TRBJ2-2 NA TRBV3-1/TRBV3-2 NA CASSQTISGELFF TGTGCCAGCAGCCAAACAATCTCCGGGGAGCTGTTTTTT
TRBJ1-2 once TRBV28 TRBD1 CASRPPTGANYGYTF TGTGCCAGCAGGCCACCGACAGGGGCGAACTATGGCTACACCTTC
TRBJ1-6 NA TRBV18 TRBD1 CASSLNRGENSPLHF TGTGCCAGCTCACTCAACAGGGGAGAGAATTCACCCCTCCACTTT
TRBJ1-2 NA TRBV3-1/TRBV3-2 TRBD1 CASSPGITLTGPFGYTF TGTGCCAGCAGCCCAGGTATTACGTTGACAGGGCCTTTTGGCTACACCTTC
TRBJ2-1 NA TRBV5-8 NA CASSTHRVNEQFF TGTGCCAGCTCCACTCACAGGGTTAATGAGCAGTTCTTC
TRBJ2-1 NA TRBV12-3/TRBV12-4 NA CASSVTGEQFF TGTGCCAGCAGTGTGACGGGTGAGCAGTTCTTC
TRBJ1-1 NA TRBV10-3 TRBD1 CAISELDEGAVAEAFF TGTGCCATCAGTGAGTTGGATGAGGGGGCCGTCGCTGAAGCTTTCTTT
TRBJ2-4 NA TRBV6-5 NA CASSVIEESNIQYF TGTGCCAGCAGCGTTATTGAGGAGTCAAACATTCAGTACTTC
TRBJ1-2 NA TRBV6-5 TRBD1 CASRPRTGIYGYTF TGTGCCAGCAGACCCCGGACAGGGATCTATGGCTACACCTTC
TRBJ2-7 NA TRBV2 TRBD2 CASRELAGRYEQYF TGTGCCAGCAGAGAGCTAGCGGGACGGTACGAGCAGTACTTC
TRBJ2-5 NA TRBV5-6 TRBD2 CASSPVAGVRIETQYF TGTGCCAGCAGCCCGGTAGCGGGAGTGAGGATAGAGACCCAGTACTTC
TRBJ2-7 NA TRBV10-3 NA CASIVSTYEQYF TGTGCCTCCATAGTATCAACCTACGAGCAGTACTTC
TRBJ2-3 once TRBV19 NA CASSTHQSTDTQYF TGTGCCAGTAGTACCCATCAGAGCACAGATACGCAGTATTTT
TRBJ1-2 NA TRBV2 TRBD1 CASSQTGEYGYTF TGTGCCAGCAGCCAAACAGGGGAGTATGGCTACACCTTC
TRBJ2-7 NA TRBV11-2 NA CASSLGSTWGEVYEQYF TGTGCCAGCAGCTTAGGCTCGACTTGGGGGGAAGTCTACGAGCAGTACTTC